Reported below is one TCR beta chain. Its specificity is unknown. Amplification targeted TCR beta CDR3 regions from RNA transcripts. The TCR CDR3 was amplified in a first-round RT-PCR using the HTBI primer set. TCRdb used MiXCR to reprocess the multiplex PCR reads, holding one entry per CDR3 protein. The sample gives almost 500,000 distinct CDR3 sequences, approximately 23% of which show up once; around 50% is in the top ten. This sample was included in a study of T cells in Graves' hyperthyroidism and ophthalmopathy. Regarding the study as a whole: In blood, most of the thyroid clonotypes expanded above 0.001 were also present.

The CDR3 is made up of 11 amino acids. Germline V gene data show CDR1 as SEHNR and CDR2 as FQNEAQ (reference sequence). The ends lost 1 base at V and 9 bases at J; junction bases unmatched: 0. Material for sequencing was blood. This clonotype was sampled from a woman in her 70s with Graves' ophthalmopathy. The chain couples TRBV7-9 to TRBJ2-7; TRBD1 matches at 7 bases. CDR3 residues: CASSLDRGQYF. The CDR3 DNA follows: TGTGCCAGCAGCTTAGACAGGGGGCAGTACTTC.